A single sample gave rise to the 3 T cell receptor beta chains below, sequenced in a study of shared clonotypes between healthy human individuals. Repertoires were generated with immunoSEQ multiplex PCR, while TCRdb's copy carries only in-frame clones and drops some. The sample lists approximately 500,000 clones; almost 97% were seen once. Sequenced: naive CD4+ T cells sorted from blood. Indicated subset: CD45RA+ positively selected. The source of these receptors is a woman in her thirties in good health.

The genes are TRBV5-1 and TRBJ2-7; D unclear. CDR3 size: 14 residues. Per germline, CDR1 SGHRS and CDR2 YFSETQ. V gave up 0 bases and J gave up 4 bases, with 11 bases separating them. In DNA form, the CDR3 reads TGCGCCAGCAGCTTGGGGGGTCCCGAATACGAGCAGTACTTC. Translating gives CASSLGGPEYEQYF. Full variable domain (outside the CDR3, taken from reference TRBV5-1 and TRBJ2-7): KAGVTQTPRYLIKTRGQQVTLSCSPISGHRSVSWYQQTPGQGLQFLFEYFSETQRNKGNFPGRFSGRQFSNSRSEMNVSTLELGDSALYLCASSLGGPEYEQYFGPGTRLTVT.

The chain has TRBV29-1 and TRBJ1-2; D unresolved. Germline V gives CDR1 SQVTM, CDR2 ANQGSEA. This CDR3 comprises 10 residues. V lost 7 bases to trimming and J lost 2 bases, with 5 bases between them. Here the CDR3 reads CSAGNYGYTF. In DNA, the CDR3 is TGCAGCGCCGGGAACTATGGCTACACCTTC. The full variable domain, rest sourced from reference TRBV29-1 and TRBJ1-2, is SAVISQKPSRDICQRGTSLTIQCQVDSQVTMMFWYRQQPGQSLTLIATANQGSEATYESGFVIDKFPISRPNLTFSTLTVSNMSPEDSSIYLCSAGNYGYTFGSGTRLTVV.

As regards this clone: The identical CDR3 is also encoded by other nucleotide sequences in the sample. This chain's CDR3 is CASSLAGTTYEQYF. The CDR3 bases are TGCGCCAGCAGCTTGGCCGGCACTACCTACGAGCAGTACTTC. The genes are TRBV5-1 and TRBJ2-5; no reliable D call. The J call is uncertain, as TRBJ2-7 better fits the DNA end. The CDR3 runs 14 residues. Germline CDR1 is SGHRS and CDR2 is YFSETQ.